Listed below are T cell receptor beta chains from one sample, sequenced in a study of blood T cell repertoires in COVID-19. Data came from immunoSEQ multiplex PCR; TCRdb stores just in-frame clones and leaves some out. The table lists 350,000 to 450,000 clones, approximately 89% of them singletons, with around 1.7% in the top ten. Specimen: PBMCs or T cells enriched from blood (not recorded which). The origin of the receptors is a woman in her 30s who had recovered from COVID-19. Each CDR3 is given with its conserved first and last residue. D genes are given only for firm matches. The size entry is marked missing in some rows and otherwise reads once, few, many or a size class.

j_call: TRBJ1-3
v_call: TRBV19
cdr3_length: 17
d_call: NA
clone_size: NA
cdr3_nt: TGTGCCAGTAGTATTCCGTTGGCGTGGGCCGGGGAAAACACCATATATTTT
cdr3_aa: CASSIPLAWAGENTIYF

j_call: TRBJ1-2
v_call: TRBV4-2
cdr3_length: 15
d_call: NA
clone_size: once
cdr3_nt: TGTGCCAGCAGCCAAGAGAACACAGGGAGCTATGGCTACACCTTC
cdr3_aa: CASSQENTGSYGYTF

j_call: TRBJ2-1
v_call: TRBV30
cdr3_length: 16
d_call: TRBD2
clone_size: NA
cdr3_nt: TGTGCCTGGAGTGGACTAGCGGGGGGGCCTTTCTATGAGCAGTTCTTC
cdr3_aa: CAWSGLAGGPFYEQFF

j_call: TRBJ1-3
v_call: TRBV7-9
cdr3_length: 15
d_call: NA
clone_size: NA
cdr3_nt: TGTGCCAGCAGCTTATTACAGGGTGGTGGAAACACCATATATTTT
cdr3_aa: CASSLLQGGGNTIYF

j_call: TRBJ1-1
v_call: TRBV7-3
cdr3_length: 14
d_call: NA
clone_size: NA
cdr3_nt: TGTGCCAGCAGCTTAGGAGCCTGGAACACTGAAGCTTTCTTT
cdr3_aa: CASSLGAWNTEAFF

j_call: TRBJ2-1
v_call: TRBV28
cdr3_length: 13
d_call: NA
clone_size: NA
cdr3_nt: TGTGCCAGCAGTTTCGTCAGATACAATGAGCAGTTCTTC
cdr3_aa: CASSFVRYNEQFF

j_call: TRBJ1-2
v_call: TRBV7-3
cdr3_length: 16
d_call: TRBD1
clone_size: NA
cdr3_nt: TGTGCCAGCAGCTTAACCGGGACAGGGATCAACCATGGCTACACCTTC
cdr3_aa: CASSLTGTGINHGYTF

j_call: TRBJ1-2
v_call: TRBV5-1
cdr3_length: 15
d_call: TRBD1
clone_size: NA
cdr3_nt: TGCGCCAGCAGCGAGCTCCGGACAGGGCCCTATGGCTACACCTTC
cdr3_aa: CASSELRTGPYGYTF

j_call: TRBJ2-5
v_call: TRBV6-5
cdr3_length: 14
d_call: TRBD2
clone_size: few
cdr3_nt: TGTGCCAGCAGGGGGACTAGCGGGAGTGAAACCCAGTACTTC
cdr3_aa: CASRGTSGSETQYF

j_call: TRBJ2-1
v_call: TRBV7-3
cdr3_length: 18
d_call: TRBD2
clone_size: NA
cdr3_nt: TGTGCCAGCAGCTTACGGGCTAGCGGGAGGTTTGGGGCCAATGAGCAGTTCTTC
cdr3_aa: CASSLRASGRFGANEQFF

j_call: TRBJ2-7
v_call: TRBV10-3
cdr3_length: 15
d_call: NA
clone_size: NA
cdr3_nt: TGTGCCATCGGCCTGAGTACTACAGGGATCTACGAGCAGTACTTC
cdr3_aa: CAIGLSTTGIYEQYF

j_call: TRBJ1-1
v_call: TRBV5-4
cdr3_length: 13
d_call: TRBD1
clone_size: many
cdr3_nt: TGTGCCAGCAGCTGGAAACAGGGGACTGAAGCTTTCTTT
cdr3_aa: CASSWKQGTEAFF

j_call: TRBJ1-5
v_call: TRBV9
cdr3_length: 14
d_call: NA
clone_size: NA
cdr3_nt: TGTGCCAGCAGCGTCGACTTAAGCAATCAGCCCCAGCATTTT
cdr3_aa: CASSVDLSNQPQHF

j_call: TRBJ1-3
v_call: TRBV7-9
cdr3_length: 16
d_call: TRBD1
clone_size: NA
cdr3_nt: TGTGCCAGCAGGTGGGACAGTGTATTCTCTGGAAACACCATATATTTT
cdr3_aa: CASRWDSVFSGNTIYF

j_call: TRBJ2-7
v_call: TRBV12-5
cdr3_length: 11
d_call: NA
clone_size: NA
cdr3_nt: TGTGCTAGTGGTTCGTACTACGAGCAGTACTTC
cdr3_aa: CASGSYYEQYF

j_call: TRBJ1-2
v_call: TRBV6-2/TRBV6-3
cdr3_length: 15
d_call: NA
clone_size: NA
cdr3_nt: TGTGCCAGCAGTTACGCGGGGGCAGCGAACTATGGCTACACCTTC
cdr3_aa: CASSYAGAANYGYTF

j_call: TRBJ2-7
v_call: TRBV11-2
cdr3_length: 15
d_call: TRBD2
clone_size: NA
cdr3_nt: TGTGCCAGCAGCCCCCGGACTAGCGGGCCCTACGAGCAGTACTTC
cdr3_aa: CASSPRTSGPYEQYF

j_call: TRBJ2-5
v_call: TRBV30
cdr3_length: 13
d_call: NA
clone_size: NA
cdr3_nt: TGTGCCTGGGGTCATGGGGCGCGGGAGACCCAGTACTTC
cdr3_aa: CAWGHGARETQYF

j_call: TRBJ1-1
v_call: TRBV2
cdr3_length: 11
d_call: NA
clone_size: NA
cdr3_nt: TGTGCCACCAGTACAGGTTTTGAAGCTTTCTTT
cdr3_aa: CATSTGFEAFF

j_call: TRBJ2-7
v_call: TRBV28
cdr3_length: 15
d_call: TRBD1
clone_size: NA
cdr3_nt: TGTGCCAGCCCCCCTCCGGGACAGGGGCCGAGGGGGCAGTACTTC
cdr3_aa: CASPPPGQGPRGQYF

j_call: TRBJ2-3
v_call: TRBV5-1
cdr3_length: 16
d_call: TRBD2
clone_size: NA
cdr3_nt: TGCGCCAGCAGCAGACTAGCGGGAGGGGGCACAGATACGCAGTATTTT
cdr3_aa: CASSRLAGGGTDTQYF

j_call: TRBJ2-7
v_call: TRBV28
cdr3_length: 15
d_call: TRBD1
clone_size: NA
cdr3_nt: TGTGCCAGCAGTACCCGACAGGGCGGTGACTACGAGCAGTACTTC
cdr3_aa: CASSTRQGGDYEQYF

j_call: TRBJ1-5
v_call: TRBV6-5
cdr3_length: 14
d_call: TRBD1
clone_size: NA
cdr3_nt: TGTGCCAGCAGTCGAGGGACAGGGGGGGATCCCCAGCATTTT
cdr3_aa: CASSRGTGGDPQHF

j_call: TRBJ1-2
v_call: TRBV30
cdr3_length: 17
d_call: NA
clone_size: NA
cdr3_nt: TGTGCCTGGAGTGTATCGGGGGGACGGCAATTCCTTTATGGCTACACCTTC
cdr3_aa: CAWSVSGGRQFLYGYTF

j_call: TRBJ1-5
v_call: TRBV9
cdr3_length: 15
d_call: NA
clone_size: NA
cdr3_nt: TGTGCCAGCAGCGTAGAAGGCCGGGGGGATCAGCCCCAGCATTTT
cdr3_aa: CASSVEGRGDQPQHF

j_call: TRBJ2-7
v_call: TRBV7-9
cdr3_length: 16
d_call: TRBD1
clone_size: NA
cdr3_nt: TGTGCCAGCAGCTTACTTGGGGACAGAACCTCCTACGAGCAGTACTTC
cdr3_aa: CASSLLGDRTSYEQYF

j_call: TRBJ1-2
v_call: TRBV19
cdr3_length: 16
d_call: NA
clone_size: once
cdr3_nt: TGTGCCAGTAGATCCACCACTAATATTCAAAACTATGGCTACACCTTC
cdr3_aa: CASRSTTNIQNYGYTF

j_call: TRBJ2-5
v_call: TRBV19
cdr3_length: 12
d_call: NA
clone_size: NA
cdr3_nt: TGTGCCAGTAGTCGGGGGGCAGAGACCCAGTACTTC
cdr3_aa: CASSRGAETQYF

j_call: TRBJ2-1
v_call: TRBV4-3
cdr3_length: 17
d_call: NA
clone_size: NA
cdr3_nt: TGCGCCAGCAGCCAAGACAGGGGTAATATCGGCCCTAATGAGCAGTTCTTC
cdr3_aa: CASSQDRGNIGPNEQFF

j_call: TRBJ2-3
v_call: TRBV5-1
cdr3_length: 18
d_call: TRBD2
clone_size: NA
cdr3_nt: TGCGCCAGCAGCTTGGGACTAGCGGGAGGGTTTCACTCAGATACGCAGTATTTT
cdr3_aa: CASSLGLAGGFHSDTQYF

j_call: TRBJ1-1
v_call: TRBV2
cdr3_length: 15
d_call: TRBD1
clone_size: NA
cdr3_nt: TGTGCCAGCAGTTTATCGGGACAGGTGGCGACTGAAGCTTTCTTT
cdr3_aa: CASSLSGQVATEAFF

j_call: TRBJ2-1
v_call: TRBV30
cdr3_length: 13
d_call: NA
clone_size: NA
cdr3_nt: TGTGCCTGGAATGGTGGGGGCCACAATGAGCAGTTCTTC
cdr3_aa: CAWNGGGHNEQFF

j_call: TRBJ2-1
v_call: TRBV19
cdr3_length: 15
d_call: TRBD2
clone_size: NA
cdr3_nt: TGTGCCAGTAGTCGTGCGGGGGACTTATACAATGAGCAGTTCTTC
cdr3_aa: CASSRAGDLYNEQFF

j_call: TRBJ2-5
v_call: TRBV18
cdr3_length: 13
d_call: NA
clone_size: NA
cdr3_nt: TGTGCCAGCTCACCACTAGTAGATGAGACCCAGTACTTC
cdr3_aa: CASSPLVDETQYF

j_call: TRBJ2-5
v_call: TRBV9
cdr3_length: 15
d_call: NA
clone_size: NA
cdr3_nt: TGTGCCAGCAGCGTAGAGGCGGGGGCCCAAGAGACCCAGTACTTC
cdr3_aa: CASSVEAGAQETQYF

j_call: TRBJ1-1
v_call: TRBV4-2
cdr3_length: 15
d_call: NA
clone_size: NA
cdr3_nt: TGTGCCAGCAGCCTCGGAGCAGGGGCAAACACTGAAGCTTTCTTT
cdr3_aa: CASSLGAGANTEAFF

j_call: TRBJ2-7
v_call: TRBV30
cdr3_length: 15
d_call: NA
clone_size: NA
cdr3_nt: TGTGCCTGGAGTACAAAGACAGGCGCGGGTTACGAGCAGTACTTC
cdr3_aa: CAWSTKTGAGYEQYF

j_call: TRBJ2-1
v_call: TRBV15
cdr3_length: 16
d_call: TRBD1
clone_size: NA
cdr3_nt: TGTGCCACCAGCCGCACGGGGACAGGCTCCTACAATGAGCAGTTCTTC
cdr3_aa: CATSRTGTGSYNEQFF

j_call: TRBJ1-2
v_call: TRBV6-5
cdr3_length: 13
d_call: TRBD1
clone_size: NA
cdr3_nt: TGTGCCAGCAGCAGGGACAGTGCGGGAGGCTACACCTTC
cdr3_aa: CASSRDSAGGYTF

j_call: TRBJ2-7
v_call: TRBV6-2/TRBV6-3
cdr3_length: 13
d_call: NA
clone_size: once
cdr3_nt: TGTGCCAGCAGTTACGAGAGCTCCTACGAGCAGTACTTC
cdr3_aa: CASSYESSYEQYF

j_call: TRBJ1-5
v_call: TRBV11-2
cdr3_length: 16
d_call: NA
clone_size: NA
cdr3_nt: TGTGCCAGCAGCTCTGGGTACGTCAGGGGAGATCAGCCCCAGCATTTT
cdr3_aa: CASSSGYVRGDQPQHF